This section outlines one T cell receptor beta chain sequence together with its context. The source of the sample is a study of T-cell memory formation after mild COVID-19. TCRdb re-called the 5' RACE reads through MiXCR, storing one row per CDR3 protein. The table shows about 310,000 distinct CDR3 sequences, with roughly a fifth occurring only once. CDR1 and CDR2 (germline): SEHNR, FQNEAQ (reference sequence). J was trimmed by 4 bases and V by 5 bases; bases with no gene match: 6. The CDR3 extends over 14 amino acids. The receptor was isolated from a young man who had mild COVID-19 (a few samples of this study predate the infection). Cell type and time point are not known. The rearrangement uses TRBV7-9 and TRBJ2-7, with 9 positions matching TRBD2. Sequencing was done on a sample of PBMCs or a T cell subset sorted from them (not recorded which). CDR3 DNA sequence: TGTGCCAGCAGCCGTAGCGGGGGTGGATACGAGCAGTACTTC. Its protein product is CASSRSGGGYEQYF.